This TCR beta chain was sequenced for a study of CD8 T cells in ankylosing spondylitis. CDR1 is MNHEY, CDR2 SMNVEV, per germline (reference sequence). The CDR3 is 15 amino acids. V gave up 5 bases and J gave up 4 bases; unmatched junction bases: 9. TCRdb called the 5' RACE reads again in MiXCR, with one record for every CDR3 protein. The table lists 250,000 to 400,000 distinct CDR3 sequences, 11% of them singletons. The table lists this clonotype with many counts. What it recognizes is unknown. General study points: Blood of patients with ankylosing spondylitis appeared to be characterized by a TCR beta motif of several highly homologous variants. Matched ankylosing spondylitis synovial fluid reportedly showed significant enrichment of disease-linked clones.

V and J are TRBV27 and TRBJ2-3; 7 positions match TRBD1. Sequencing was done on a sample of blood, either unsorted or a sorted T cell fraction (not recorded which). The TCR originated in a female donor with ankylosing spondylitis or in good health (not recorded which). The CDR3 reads CASSLRTGSADTQYF. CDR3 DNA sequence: TGTGCCAGCAGTCTTAGGACAGGTTCGGCAGATACGCAGTATTTT.